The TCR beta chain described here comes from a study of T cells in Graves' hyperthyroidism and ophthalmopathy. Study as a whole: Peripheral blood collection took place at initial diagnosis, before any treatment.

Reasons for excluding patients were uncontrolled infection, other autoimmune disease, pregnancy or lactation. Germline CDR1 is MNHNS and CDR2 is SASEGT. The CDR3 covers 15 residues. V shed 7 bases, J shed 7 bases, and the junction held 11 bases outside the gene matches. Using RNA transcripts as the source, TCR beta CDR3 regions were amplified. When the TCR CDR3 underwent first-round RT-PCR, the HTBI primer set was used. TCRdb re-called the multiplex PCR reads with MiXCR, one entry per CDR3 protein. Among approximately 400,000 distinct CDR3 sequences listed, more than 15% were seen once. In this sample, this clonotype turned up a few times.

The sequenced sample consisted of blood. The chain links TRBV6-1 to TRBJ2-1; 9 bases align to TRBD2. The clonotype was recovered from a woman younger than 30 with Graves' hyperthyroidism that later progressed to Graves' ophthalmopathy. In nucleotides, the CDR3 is TGTGCCAGCAATCGTATGGCGGGAGGGGCGAATGAGCAGTTCTTC. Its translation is CASNRMAGGANEQFF.